This T cell receptor beta chain was recovered during a study of T cells in localized non-small cell lung cancer. Study-wide points: There were a median about 53 of the top 100 tumor clones appearing in adjacent lung. Measurement of T cell clonality placed uninvolved adjacent lung highest, above the level in tumor.

The method was immunoSEQ multiplex PCR; TCRdb's version includes in-frame clones alone and lacks a portion of them. Among about 78,000 clones listed, approximately 84% were seen once. This CDR3 region has 14 residues. Trimming took 0 bases from V and 11 from J, leaving 17 bases between them. Germline CDR1 is SGDLS and CDR2 is YYNGEE. As concerns this clone: The antigen is undetermined.

This receptor was taken from a man between 40 and 75 years old with stage I lung adenocarcinoma. V usage is TRBV9 and J usage is TRBJ1-1; D gene ambiguous. The sequencing used peripheral blood, collected before any cancer treatment. CDR3 loop: CASSVGQRSLVAFF. The CDR3 DNA is TGTGCCAGCAGCGTAGGGCAACGTAGTCTGGTGGCTTTCTTT.